Below are 19 T cell receptor beta chains sequenced from a single sample in a study of blood T cells in healthy people across ages. Then a second PCR, running about 6 to 11 cycles, was carried out with a sample-barcoded 5' primer and a J-beta primer mix. TCRdb called the 5' RACE reads again in MiXCR, with one record for every CDR3 protein. The sample contains approximately 1.5 million distinct CDR3 sequences, approximately 39% of which appear only once. The sequenced sample was blood. These receptors all come from a woman aged 18-35 years in good health.

The chain uses TRBV20-1 and TRBJ2-7; D may be TRBD1 (5 bases). This CDR3 spans 15 amino acids. Germline CDR1 is DFQATT and CDR2 is SNEGSKA (reference sequence). Deletions cut 1 base from V and 3 bases from J, with 16 bases between. The CDR3 region has the DNA TGCAGTGCTAGAGGAGGCAGGGTCTCGTACTACGAGCAGTACTTC. This gives the protein CSARGGRVSYYEQYF.

This clonotype was observed a few times. The chain is built from TRBV12-3 or TRBV12-4 and TRBJ2-7, with 10 bases lining up with TRBD2. After removal of 5 bases from V and 5 bases from J, the junction contained 6 bases not matched to a gene. CDR3 size: 14 residues. The CDR3 DNA follows: TGTGCCAGCAGTCCGGGACTAGCGCGTCACGAGCAGTACTTC. It is translated as CASSPGLARHEQYF.

In this sample, this clonotype turned up many times. V gene TRBV27 combines with J gene TRBJ2-7, with D tentatively TRBD1 (6 bases). Germline CDR1 and CDR2: MNHEY and SMNVEV (reference sequence). Trimming cost V 3 bases and J 2 bases, with 8 bases left between them. This CDR3 is built from 13 residues. In DNA, the CDR3 is TGTGCCAGCAGTTTCGACAGGACCTACGAGCAGTACTTC. It encodes CASSFDRTYEQYF.

DNA of the CDR3: TGCAGAGCGGGCACCGGAGGGCCCGGAGATACGCAGTATTTT. Its translation is CRAGTGGPGDTQYF. This rearrangement joins TRBV20-1 to TRBJ2-3; D is possibly TRBD2 (6 bases). Germline values: CDR1 DFQATT, CDR2 SNEGSKA (reference sequence). The CDR3 runs to 14 residues.

The chain carries TRBV11-2 and TRBJ2-7, with a tentative D call TRBD1 (5 bases). CDR3 size: 13 residues. The ends were cut back, 4 bases at V and 3 bases at J, with 10 bases in the middle. CDR1 and CDR2 from the germline V gene are SGHAT and FQNNGV. In nucleotides, the CDR3 is TGTGCCAGCAGCTCCAGGGAAGTCTACGAGCAGTACTTC. It codes for CASSSREVYEQYF. The full variable domain, with the rest looked up from reference TRBV11-2 and TRBJ2-7, is EAGVAQSPRYKIIEKRQSVAFWCNPISGHATLYWYQQILGQGPKLLIQFQNNGVVDDSQLPKDRFSAERLKGVDSTLKIQPAKLEDSAVYLCASSSREVYEQYFGPGTRLTVT.

This chain uses TRBV5-8 with TRBJ2-3; D is possibly TRBD1 (5 bases). Germline V CDR1 and CDR2: SGHTS, YDEGEE. With 4 bases removed from V and 4 bases from J, the gap between germline ends came to 16 bases. The CDR3 runs 15 residues. The CDR3 reads CASSLDQGRADTQYF. The CDR3 DNA is TGTGCCAGCAGCCTGGACCAGGGTAGGGCAGATACGCAGTATTTT.

This clonotype turned up a few times. The rearrangement joins TRBV12-3 or TRBV12-4 to TRBJ2-5, with D perhaps matching TRBD2 (6 bases). This CDR3 spans 15 amino acids. With 5 bases removed from V and 6 bases from J, the gap between germline ends came to 19 bases. This chain's CDR3 is CASSITGTGSKTQYF. The DNA for the CDR3 is TGTGCCAGCAGTATTACCGGGACTGGCTCGAAGACCCAGTACTTC.

The rearrangement links TRBV21-1 to TRBJ1-5; TRBD1, the D gene given by the table, was not confirmed from the DNA. TRBV21-1 corresponds to a pseudogene. This CDR3 has 20 residues. The CDR3 sequence is CASSKEGPARDMNSNQPQHF. The CDR3 coding sequence is TGTGCCAGCAGCAAAGAAGGGCCGGCAAGGGACATGAATAGCAATCAGCCCCAGCATTTT.

The chain combines TRBV7-2 with TRBJ2-5; 7 nucleotides agree with TRBD1. The CDR3 contains 16 residues. CDR1 is SGHTA and CDR2 is FQGNSA in the germline V gene. V was pared by 4 bases and J by 11 bases, with 19 bases of the junction left unmatched. In DNA, the CDR3 is TGTGCCAGCAGCTACTCCAGGGGGACATCCTACAATGGGCAGTACTTC. It codes for CASSYSRGTSYNGQYF.

The V call is TRBV14, the J call TRBJ1-1; D is possibly TRBD1 (6 bases). CDR1 and CDR2 from the germline V gene are SGHDN and FVKESK. Between the trimmed V and J ends, which lost 1 base and 6 bases, there was a span of 21 bases. This CDR3 is 17 amino acids long. The CDR3: CASSQGIFRGRSPEAFF. CDR3 bases: TGTGCCAGCAGCCAAGGAATATTCCGGGGGCGGTCGCCTGAAGCTTTCTTT.

This clonotype was recorded a few times. This chain connects TRBV29-1 to TRBJ2-1; 13 bases map to TRBD2. The CDR3 consists of 14 residues. V lost 8 bases and J lost 8; bases outside the gene matches: 9. Germline CDR1 and CDR2: SQVTM and ANQGSEA. As DNA, the CDR3 is TGCAGCTCGGAGGGACTAGCGGGGCTCGATGAGCAGTTCTTC. Amino acid sequence: CSSEGLAGLDEQFF.

This clonotype has just one count. The genes are TRBV20-1 and TRBJ2-5; 11 nucleotides agree with TRBD2. The tail of the sequence fits TRBJ2-7 better, so the J call may be wrong. Per germline, CDR1 DFQATT and CDR2 SNEGSKA (reference sequence). CDR3 length equals 14 residues. CDR3 sequence reads: CSARKSSGRSEQYF. The CDR3 DNA sequence: TGCAGTGCTAGAAAGTCTAGCGGGAGGAGCGAGCAGTACTTC.

In its sample, this clonotype was seen a few times. V and J are TRBV20-1 and TRBJ1-2; D is ambiguous. CDR1 is DFQATT, CDR2 SNEGSKA, per germline (reference sequence). V lost 0 bases, J lost 8 bases, and 10 bases lay in between. This CDR3 contains 12 residues. CDR3 DNA sequence: TGCAGTGCTAGAGACCGTAGAGGAGGCTACACCTTC. Translating gives CSARDRRGGYTF.

The J gene is TRBJ1-5, the V gene TRBV20-1; TRBD1 is a possible D gene (5 bases). The germline V and J ends were trimmed by 6 bases and 3 bases, with 12 bases remaining between them. CDR1 DFQATT and CDR2 SNEGSKA come from the germline V gene (reference sequence). The CDR3 has 13 amino acids. DNA of the CDR3: TGCAGTGCCCACGACAGTATCAATCAGCCCCAGCATTTT. It is translated as CSAHDSINQPQHF.

The rearrangement joins TRBV29-1 to TRBJ1-4, with TRBD1 identical over 9 bases. The CDR3 sequence is 15 residues long. Germline-derived CDR1 and CDR2 are SQVTM and ANQGSEA. With V trimmed by 6 bases and J by 7 bases, 12 bases remained unmatched. The CDR3 DNA reads TGCAGCGTGCCGTCGGGGACAGGGTATTCTGAAAAACTGTTTTTT. It codes for CSVPSGTGYSEKLFF.

This clonotype was recorded a few times. This chain links TRBV7-6 with TRBJ2-5, with D unclear. This CDR3 region has 13 residues. Germline lookup yields CDR1 SGHVS and CDR2 FNYEAQ. The germline V and J ends were trimmed by 6 bases and 1 base, with 9 bases remaining between them. In DNA, the CDR3 is TGTGCCAGCAGTTTCGACTTCCAAGAGACCCAGTACTTC. Translated, it gives CASSFDFQETQYF.

The CDR3 DNA reads as TGTGCCATCAGTGATAGGGATATGAACACTGAAGCTTTCTTT. This sequence encodes CAISDRDMNTEAFF. This rearrangement joins TRBV10-3 to TRBJ1-1; D remains unclear. This CDR3 spans 14 amino acids. Trimming pared 3 bases from V and 0 bases from J, leaving 8 bases between. The germline V gene has CDR1 ENHRY and CDR2 SYGVKD.

This clonotype was observed a handful of times. The chain recombines TRBV3-1 with TRBJ2-7; D could derive from TRBD1 or TRBD2 (5 bases each). This CDR3 region has 15 residues. Germline loops: CDR1 LGHDT, CDR2 YNNKEL (reference sequence). The V end was cut by 1 base, the J end by 2 bases, with 12 bases between. This CDR3 is CASSQAGAPTYEQYF. CDR3 nucleotide sequence: TGTGCCAGCAGCCAAGCCGGGGCTCCCACCTACGAGCAGTACTTC.

This clonotype has more than one count but fewer than ten. The CDR3 is CSARGGPGTDTQYF. Here the CDR3 DNA reads TGCAGTGCTAGGGGAGGCCCCGGCACAGATACGCAGTATTTT. The chain links TRBV20-1 to TRBJ2-3; D is possibly TRBD2 (6 bases). This CDR3 contains 14 residues. Germline CDR1 is DFQATT and CDR2 is SNEGSKA (reference sequence). V lost 3 bases and J 1 base, leaving 11 bases between the germline ends.